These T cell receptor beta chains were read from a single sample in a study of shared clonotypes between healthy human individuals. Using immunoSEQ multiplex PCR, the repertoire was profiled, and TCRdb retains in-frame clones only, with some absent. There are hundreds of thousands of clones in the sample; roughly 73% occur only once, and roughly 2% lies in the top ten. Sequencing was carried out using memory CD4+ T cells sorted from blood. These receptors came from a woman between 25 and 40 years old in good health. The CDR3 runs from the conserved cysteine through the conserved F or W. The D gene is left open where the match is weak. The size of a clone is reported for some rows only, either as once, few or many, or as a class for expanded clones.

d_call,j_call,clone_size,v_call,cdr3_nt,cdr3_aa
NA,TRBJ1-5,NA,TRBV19,TGTGCCAGTAGTATTTGGTCCGCAAGCTATAGCAATCAGCCCCAGCATTTT,CASSIWSASYSNQPQHF
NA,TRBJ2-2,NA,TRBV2,TGTGCCAGCAGTGAAGCAAGCTTGATCGGGGAGCTGTTTTTT,CASSEASLIGELFF
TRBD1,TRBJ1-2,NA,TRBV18,TGTGCCAGCTCACCCCTACTCCGGGACAGGGGCGTTGACTATGGCTACACCTTC,CASSPLLRDRGVDYGYTF
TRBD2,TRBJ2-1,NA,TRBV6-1,TGTGCCACGACCGGGACTAGCATCCTCGATGAGCAGTTCTTC,CATTGTSILDEQFF
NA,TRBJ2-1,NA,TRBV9,TGTGCCAGCAGCGTAGGGGGAGGTGACTACAATGAGCAGTTCTTC,CASSVGGGDYNEQFF
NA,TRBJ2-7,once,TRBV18,TGTGCCAGCTCACCACGGAGTGCAGGGGCCTACGAGCAGTACTTC,CASSPRSAGAYEQYF
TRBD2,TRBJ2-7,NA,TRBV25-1,TGTGCCAGCAGTGAACTCACTAGCGGGAGGCGCGAGCAGTACTTC,CASSELTSGRREQYF
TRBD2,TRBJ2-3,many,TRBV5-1,TGCGCCAGCAGCTTAGGACTAGGATCCGAAGATACGCAGTATTTT,CASSLGLGSEDTQYF
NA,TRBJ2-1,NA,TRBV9,TGTGCCAGCAGTACACGGACCTCCCCCAGAGATGAGCAGTTCTTC,CASSTRTSPRDEQFF
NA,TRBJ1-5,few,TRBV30,TGTGCCTGGGACCAGGGAGGGGGCAATCAGCCCCAGCATTTT,CAWDQGGGNQPQHF
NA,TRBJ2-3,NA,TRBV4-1,TGCGCCAGCAGCCAAGATCGCGTCGGGAGCACAGATACGCAGTATTTT,CASSQDRVGSTDTQYF
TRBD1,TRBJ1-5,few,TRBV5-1,TGCGCCAGCAGCCGGGTTACGCTGTGGACAGGGGAATTCAATCAGCCCCAGCATTTT,CASSRVTLWTGEFNQPQHF
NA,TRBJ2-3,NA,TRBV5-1,TGCGCCAGCAGCTTTACAACTAACCCGGCAGATACGCAGTATTTT,CASSFTTNPADTQYF
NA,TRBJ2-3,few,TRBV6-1,TGTGCCAGCAGGCCAGCACAACTAAGCACAGATACGCAGTATTTT,CASRPAQLSTDTQYF
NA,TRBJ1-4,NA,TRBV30,TGTGCCTGGAGGCCAGGAAAGCCAACTAATGAAAAACTGTTTTTT,CAWRPGKPTNEKLFF
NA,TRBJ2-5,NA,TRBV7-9,TGTGCCAGCAGCCCAAACACGGGTGAGGGGACCCAGTACTTC,CASSPNTGEGTQYF
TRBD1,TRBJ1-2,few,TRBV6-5,TGTGCCAGCAGTTACTCATTTGCTGGGGGGGACAGTGGCTACACCTTC,CASSYSFAGGDSGYTF
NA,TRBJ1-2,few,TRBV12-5,TGTGCTAGTGGCCGGGATGCGGGGTATGGCTACACCTTC,CASGRDAGYGYTF
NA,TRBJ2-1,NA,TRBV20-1,TGCAGTGCCCCGACGTACAATGAGCAGTTCTTC,CSAPTYNEQFF
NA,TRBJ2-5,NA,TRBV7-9,TGTGCCAGCAGCCGAACAGTGTACCAAGAGACCCAGTACTTC,CASSRTVYQETQYF
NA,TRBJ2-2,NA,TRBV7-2,TGTGCCAGCAGCTTAGCGGCGCGATACTGGGACACCGGGGAGCTGTTTTTT,CASSLAARYWDTGELFF
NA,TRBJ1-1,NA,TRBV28,TGTGCCAGCAGCGATTTCCGGACGGATTTCCGGGGCACTGAAGCTTTCTTT,CASSDFRTDFRGTEAFF
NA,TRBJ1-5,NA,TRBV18,TGTGCCAGCTCACCAGGAAGACAGGTCGATCAGCCCCAGCATTTT,CASSPGRQVDQPQHF
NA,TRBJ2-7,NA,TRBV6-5,TGTGCCAGCGGCCAAAGGGACACCTACTCCTACGAGCAGTACTTC,CASGQRDTYSYEQYF
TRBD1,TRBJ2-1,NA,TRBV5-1,TGCGCCAGCAGCCCGGGACAGGGGGGAGACAATGAGCAGTTCTTC,CASSPGQGGDNEQFF
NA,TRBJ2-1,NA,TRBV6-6,TGTGCCAGCAGTTACTCGAGTGGGCCGAATGAGCAGTTCTTC,CASSYSSGPNEQFF
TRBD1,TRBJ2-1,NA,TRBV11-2,TGTGCCAGCAGCTCCCGGACAGGGACTTTCTACAATGAGCAGTTCTTC,CASSSRTGTFYNEQFF
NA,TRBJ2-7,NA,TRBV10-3,TGTGCCATCACTGGAGATAATGCCTACGAGCAGTACTTC,CAITGDNAYEQYF
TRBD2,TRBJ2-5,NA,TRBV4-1,TGCGCCAGCAGCCAAGTGGGAGTAGCGGGAGGTAAAGAGACCCAGTACTTC,CASSQVGVAGGKETQYF
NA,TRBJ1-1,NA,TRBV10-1,TGCGCCAGCAGTGAGGGAGAGGGACAAACTGAAGCTTTCTTT,CASSEGEGQTEAFF
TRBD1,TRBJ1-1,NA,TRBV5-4,TGTGCCAGCAGCTCGGACAGGGCCACTGAAGCTTTCTTT,CASSSDRATEAFF
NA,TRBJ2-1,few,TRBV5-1,TGCGCCAGCAGCTTTGGGGGAGTCAACAATGAGCAGTTCTTC,CASSFGGVNNEQFF
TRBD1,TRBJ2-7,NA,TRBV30,TGTGCCTGGAGCCGGGGGGGACAGGGGGACCCCTACGAGCAGTACTTC,CAWSRGGQGDPYEQYF
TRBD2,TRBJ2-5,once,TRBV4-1,TGCGCCAGCAGCCAGAGGACTAGCGGGAGAAGCGGAGAGACCCAGTACTTC,CASSQRTSGRSGETQYF
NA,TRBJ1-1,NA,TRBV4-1,TGCGCCAGCAGCCGCCAAAGGGGGGACACTGAAGCTTTCTTT,CASSRQRGDTEAFF
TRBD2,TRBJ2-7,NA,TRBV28,TGTGCCAGCAGTTTAGACCAACTAGCGGGGCAGTACTTC,CASSLDQLAGQYF
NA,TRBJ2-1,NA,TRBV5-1,TGCGCCAGCCAGCCTGGGGCGGGGAATGAGCAGTTCTTC,CASQPGAGNEQFF